This paragraph covers one TCR beta chain sequence. The antigen is unknown. The data belong to a study of OX40 agonist ivuxolimab in advanced cancers. Overall study: The eligibility criteria allowed prior anti-PD-1, anti-PD-L1 or anti-CTLA-4 therapy, and 30% to 40% had some. Regarding the study as a whole: Researchers did not determine the expanded peripheral T cells' antigen specificity. Some patients without response likewise showed low normalized clonal expansion. Compared with CD4+, CD8+ T cells on average had more expanded clones.

Assay used: immunoSEQ multiplex PCR; TCRdb lists only in-frame clones, some missing. The data contain roughly 62,000 clones, roughly 82% of them seen just once; the ten biggest clones take up roughly 3%. Source: CD4+ or CD8+ T cells sorted from blood, taken in a trial of the OX40 agonist ivuxolimab. The sequence derives from an adult with an advanced solid tumor such as melanoma, head and neck, liver or kidney cancer.

The DNA for the CDR3 is TGCGCCAGCAGCTTGAGTTTGGGGGATGAAAAACTGTTTTTT. Translated, it gives CASSLSLGDEKLFF. V and J are TRBV5-1 and TRBJ1-4; weak D call: TRBD1 (5 bases). The CDR3 runs 14 residues. V lost 1 base, J lost 6 bases, and 10 bases lay in between. Germline-derived CDR1 and CDR2 are SGHRS and YFSETQ.